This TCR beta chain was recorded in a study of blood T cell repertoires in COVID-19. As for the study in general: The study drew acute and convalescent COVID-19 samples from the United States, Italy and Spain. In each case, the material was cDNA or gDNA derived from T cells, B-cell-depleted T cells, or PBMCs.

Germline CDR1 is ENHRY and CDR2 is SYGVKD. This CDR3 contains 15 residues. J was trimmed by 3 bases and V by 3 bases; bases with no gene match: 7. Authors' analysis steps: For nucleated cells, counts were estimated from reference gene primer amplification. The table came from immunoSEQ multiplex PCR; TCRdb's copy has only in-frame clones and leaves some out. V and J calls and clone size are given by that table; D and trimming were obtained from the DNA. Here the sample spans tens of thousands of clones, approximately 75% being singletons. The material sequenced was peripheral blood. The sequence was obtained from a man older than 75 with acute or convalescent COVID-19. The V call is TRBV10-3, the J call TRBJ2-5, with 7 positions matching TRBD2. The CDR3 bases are TGTGCCATCAGTGATTTCGGGGGGACTAAAGAGACCCAGTACTTC. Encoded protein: CAISDFGGTKETQYF.